A selection of T cell receptor beta chains follows, all from one sample in a study of blood T cell repertoires in COVID-19. Only in-frame clones appear in the TCRdb table, and some are missing; sequencing was by immunoSEQ multiplex PCR. Here the sample spans some 490,000 clones, less than 90% being singletons. The specimen was PBMCs or T cells enriched from blood (not recorded which). The origin of the receptors is a woman aged 60-75 years who had recovered from COVID-19. Each CDR3 is given with its conserved first and last residue. The D gene is left open where the match is weak. Some rows mark clone size as missing; the rest say once, few, many or name a class of expanded clone.

clone_size	j_call	v_call	d_call	cdr3_aa	cdr3_nt
-	TRBJ2-3	TRBV5-1	TRBD1	CASSTGGARTDTQYF	TGCGCCAGCAGCACAGGGGGCGCGCGCACAGATACGCAGTATTTT
-	TRBJ1-5	TRBV4-1	-	CASSQVRANQPQHF	TGCGCCAGCAGCCAAGTCAGGGCCAATCAGCCCCAGCATTTT
-	TRBJ1-1	TRBV7-9	-	CASSPYPWGRSGTEAFF	TGTGCCAGCAGCCCATACCCCTGGGGGCGCAGTGGCACTGAAGCTTTCTTT
once	TRBJ2-7	TRBV2	TRBD1	CASSLGTANYEQYF	TGTGCCAGCAGTTTAGGGACAGCCAACTACGAGCAGTACTTC
-	TRBJ1-2	TRBV25-1	-	CASSEGRWPAPLYGYTF	TGTGCCAGCAGTGAAGGGAGGTGGCCCGCACCTCTCTATGGCTACACCTTC
once	TRBJ1-5	TRBV15	-	CATSRFGGSGSNQPQHF	TGTGCCACCAGCAGATTTGGGGGCTCGGGTAGCAATCAGCCCCAGCATTTT
-	TRBJ1-6	TRBV24-1	TRBD1	CATSDSRQGEGSPLHF	TGTGCCACCAGTGATTCCCGACAGGGTGAGGGTTCACCCCTCCACTTT
-	TRBJ1-1	TRBV7-9	-	CASSFESVTEAFF	TGTGCCAGCAGCTTCGAATCGGTCACTGAAGCTTTCTTT
few	TRBJ1-1	TRBV11-2	-	CASSNGRAEAFF	TGTGCCAGCAGCAATGGGAGGGCGGAAGCTTTCTTT
-	TRBJ2-1	TRBV12-3/TRBV12-4	-	CASSQPLGEQFF	TGTGCCAGCAGCCAACCTCTAGGTGAGCAGTTCTTC
-	TRBJ1-2	TRBV6-6	-	CASSYGQGEGHGYTF	TGTGCCAGCAGTTACGGGCAGGGTGAAGGGCATGGCTACACCTTC
-	TRBJ1-1	TRBV12-3/TRBV12-4	TRBD1	CASSFGQGTEAFF	TGTGCCAGCAGTTTTGGACAGGGCACTGAAGCTTTCTTT
-	TRBJ1-3	TRBV11-2	-	CASSLVPGVAGNTIYF	TGTGCCAGCAGCTTAGTGCCAGGGGTCGCTGGAAACACCATATATTTT
-	TRBJ1-1	TRBV7-2	-	CASSLGLGRNTEAFF	TGTGCCAGCAGCTTAGGGTTGGGGAGGAACACTGAAGCTTTCTTT
-	TRBJ1-1	TRBV25-1	-	CATARDKALNTEAFF	TGTGCCACCGCCCGGGACAAGGCATTAAACACTGAAGCTTTCTTT
-	TRBJ1-1	TRBV9	-	CASSVTGMNTEAFF	TGTGCCAGCAGCGTAACAGGCATGAACACTGAAGCTTTCTTT
-	TRBJ1-3	TRBV13	-	CASRQGAINTIYF	TGTGCCAGCAGACAGGGAGCCATCAACACCATATATTTT
-	TRBJ1-5	TRBV11-2	-	CASSLESRLDSNQPQHF	TGTGCCAGCAGCTTAGAATCAAGACTGGATAGCAATCAGCCCCAGCATTTT
-	TRBJ1-1	TRBV5-1	-	CASSSTGNTEAFF	TGCGCCAGCAGCTCGACGGGGAACACTGAAGCTTTCTTT
-	TRBJ2-3	TRBV3-1/TRBV3-2	TRBD2	CASSQAGGGGITQYF	TGTGCCAGCAGCCAGGCGGGGGGCGGCGGGATTACGCAGTATTTT
-	TRBJ2-3	TRBV5-1	TRBD1	CASRTGETDTQYF	TGCGCCAGCCGGACAGGGGAGACAGATACGCAGTATTTT
-	TRBJ1-2	TRBV2	-	CASSETANYGYTF	TGTGCCAGCAGTGAGACAGCTAACTATGGCTACACCTTC
-	TRBJ1-5	TRBV2	TRBD1	CASTGQAKSNQPQHF	TGTGCCAGCACGGGACAGGCGAAGTCCAATCAGCCCCAGCATTTT
-	TRBJ1-1	TRBV6-5	-	CASSSPGQNTEAFF	TGTGCCAGCAGTTCCCCGGGACAGAACACTGAAGCTTTCTTT
-	TRBJ2-3	TRBV12-3/TRBV12-4	-	CASTTAPIDTQYF	TGTGCCAGCACGACTGCCCCCATAGATACGCAGTATTTT
-	TRBJ1-1	TRBV10-1	TRBD1	CASSVGGAGTEAFF	TGCGCCAGCAGTGTAGGGGGCGCGGGGACTGAAGCTTTCTTT
-	TRBJ2-2	TRBV27	-	CASSLRVGGDTGELFF	TGTGCCAGCAGTTTACGTGTAGGAGGGGACACCGGGGAGCTGTTTTTT
-	TRBJ2-7	TRBV19	TRBD1	CASQPRQGMVEQYF	TGTGCCAGCCAGCCGAGACAGGGGATGGTCGAGCAGTACTTC
-	TRBJ2-1	TRBV4-1	TRBD2	CASSLSGDSYNEQFF	TGCGCCAGCAGCCTTAGCGGGGACTCCTACAATGAGCAGTTCTTC
-	TRBJ1-5	TRBV6-5	TRBD1	CASIQGAFGNQPQHF	TGTGCCAGCATTCAGGGGGCATTTGGCAATCAGCCCCAGCATTTT
-	TRBJ1-2	TRBV5-1	TRBD1	CASGQDYGYTF	TGCGCCAGCGGACAGGACTATGGCTACACCTTC
-	TRBJ2-5	TRBV9	-	CASSVAVGGETQYF	TGTGCCAGCAGCGTAGCGGTCGGAGGAGAGACCCAGTACTTC
-	TRBJ1-1	TRBV19	TRBD1	CASSAGTVNTEAFF	TGTGCCAGTAGTGCCGGGACAGTGAACACTGAAGCTTTCTTT
once	TRBJ2-7	TRBV11-3	TRBD1	CASSPGTVSSYEQYF	TGTGCCAGCAGCCCAGGGACAGTGAGCTCCTACGAGCAGTACTTC
-	TRBJ1-4	TRBV10-3	TRBD1	CAISAGQGSTNEKLFF	TGTGCCATCAGTGCAGGACAGGGGTCAACTAATGAAAAACTGTTTTTT
-	TRBJ1-6	TRBV5-5	TRBD1	CASSISQGGSYNSPLHF	TGTGCCAGCAGCATTTCCCAGGGGGGCTCCTATAATTCACCCCTCCACTTT
-	TRBJ2-7	TRBV10-3	-	CAISDNDRPYEQYF	TGTGCCATCAGTGATAATGACAGACCCTACGAGCAGTACTTC
once	TRBJ2-3	TRBV5-1	-	CASSLRQGSSTDTQYF	TGCGCCAGCAGCTTGAGGCAGGGGTCCAGCACAGATACGCAGTATTTT
-	TRBJ2-2	TRBV29-1	TRBD1	CSGDRGRTGELFF	TGCAGCGGTGACAGGGGAAGAACCGGGGAGCTGTTTTTT